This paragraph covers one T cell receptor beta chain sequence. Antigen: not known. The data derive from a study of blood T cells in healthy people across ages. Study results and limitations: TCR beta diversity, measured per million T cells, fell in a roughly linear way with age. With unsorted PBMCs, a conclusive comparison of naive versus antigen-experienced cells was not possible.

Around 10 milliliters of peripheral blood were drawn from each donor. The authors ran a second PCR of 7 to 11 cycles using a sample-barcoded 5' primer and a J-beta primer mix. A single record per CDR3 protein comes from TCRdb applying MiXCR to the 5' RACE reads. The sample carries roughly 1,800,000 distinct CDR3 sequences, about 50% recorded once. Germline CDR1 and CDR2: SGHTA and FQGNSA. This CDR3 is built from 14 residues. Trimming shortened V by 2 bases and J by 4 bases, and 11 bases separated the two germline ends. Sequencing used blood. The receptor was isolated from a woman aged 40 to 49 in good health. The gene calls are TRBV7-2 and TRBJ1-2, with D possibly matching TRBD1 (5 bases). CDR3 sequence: CASSLQGPIYGYTF. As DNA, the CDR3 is TGTGCCAGCAGCTTACAGGGCCCAATCTATGGCTACACCTTC.